The clone carrying this TCR beta chain was seen many times. One entry per CDR3 protein, called by TCRdb with MiXCR from the 5' RACE reads. The sample has 250,000 to 350,000 distinct CDR3 sequences; 3.5% to 4.5% are singletons. This entry belongs to a study of T cells after yellow fever vaccination. The material sequenced was PBMCs, taken 15 days after the yellow fever booster vaccination. The source is a man between 18 and 35 years old who received the YFV17D yellow fever vaccine.

The DNA for the CDR3 is TGCAGCGTTGCACCTATAGCGGGAGGCCCTAATGAGCAGTTCTTC. Translation: CSVAPIAGGPNEQFF. The chain has TRBV29-1 and TRBJ2-1; 10 positions match TRBD2. Germline V gives CDR1 SQVTM, CDR2 ANQGSEA. This CDR3 contains 15 residues. The trim removed 4 bases at V and 7 bases at J, leaving 10 bases unmatched.